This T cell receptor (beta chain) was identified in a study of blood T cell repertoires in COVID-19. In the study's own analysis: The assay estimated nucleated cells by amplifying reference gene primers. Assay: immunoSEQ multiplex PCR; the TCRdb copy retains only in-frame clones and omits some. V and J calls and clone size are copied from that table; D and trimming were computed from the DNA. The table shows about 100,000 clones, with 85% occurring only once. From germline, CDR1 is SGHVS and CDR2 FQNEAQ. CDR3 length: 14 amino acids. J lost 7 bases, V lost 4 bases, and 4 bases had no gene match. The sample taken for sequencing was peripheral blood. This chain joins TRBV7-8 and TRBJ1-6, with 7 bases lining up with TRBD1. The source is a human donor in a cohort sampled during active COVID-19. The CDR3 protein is CASSSTGENSPLHF. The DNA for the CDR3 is TGTGCCAGCAGCTCAACAGGGGAAAATTCACCCCTCCACTTT.